These T cell receptor beta chains were read from a single sample in a study of post-analysis software for immune sequencing data. TCRdb used MiXCR to reprocess the PCR reads, holding one entry per CDR3 protein. The data contain approximately 150,000 distinct CDR3 sequences, about 29% of them seen just once; the ten biggest clones take up about 1.6%. Input material: blood. Receptors were obtained from a girl between 10 and 17 years old with multiple sclerosis. The conserved cysteine and the conserved F or W are not part of the CDR3 here.

V	length	J	CDR3
TRBV24-1	13	TRBJ2-3	ATSDAGGPADTQY
TRBV18	12	TRBJ1-2	ASSPTLTGGGYT
TRBV20-1	11	TRBJ2-7	SAPGQGGHEQY
TRBV29-1	13	TRBJ1-1	SVERTYPMNTEAF
TRBV6-6	13	.	ASSPGTFKEETQY
TRBV7-2	15	TRBJ2-7	ASSLKMRGRPTDEQY
TRBV12-3/TRBV12-4	12	TRBJ2-1	ASSTSGERSREF
TRBV7-7	13	TRBJ2-1	ASSQGGVGYNEQF
TRBV11-1	11	TRBJ1-6	ASSLRYNSPLH
TRBV29-1	11	TRBJ2-7	SVVLADSYEQY
TRBV29-1	10	TRBJ1-2	SVDGGVYGYT
TRBV6-5	13	TRBJ2-3	ASSPWGERTDTQY
TRBV7-2	18	TRBJ2-1	ASSSFPGSGLGGNHNEQF
TRBV5-1	14	TRBJ2-1	ASSLASGVVGNEQF
TRBV5-1	17	TRBJ2-3	ASSLLLQGVSLGTDTQY
TRBV30	13	TRBJ1-2	AWSDVDRGGGGYT
TRBV4-2	13	TRBJ1-1	ASSQGSGMSTEAF
TRBV7-9	13	TRBJ2-1	ASSLRWESYNEQF
TRBV14	13	TRBJ2-5	ASSNPRTVEETQY
TRBV7-2	13	TRBJ1-6	ASSPLAGPQSPLH
TRBV7-3	13	TRBJ1-1	ASSLQAGGNTEAF
TRBV29-1	12	TRBJ2-1	SVESGRIYNEQF
TRBV7-3	13	TRBJ2-5	ASSAQPSGQETQY
TRBV30	17	TRBJ1-6	AWSRARDRGGLKNSPLH
TRBV4-1	17	TRBJ2-3	ASSQESGLADTSTDTQY
TRBV20-1	11	TRBJ1-2	SARGRTNYGYT
TRBV3-1	13	TRBJ1-2	ASSPSIHNAYGYT
TRBV20-1	10	TRBJ2-7	SATKQDYEQY
TRBV5-6	10	TRBJ1-2	ASSLVGNGYT
TRBV20-1	14	TRBJ2-3	SADTLGGHLTDTQY
TRBV6-4	13	TRBJ2-1	ASSAVLAGGNEQF
TRBV4-2	15	TRBJ2-5	ASSPGTSGRAWETQY
TRBV10-3	9	TRBJ2-7	AISDLYEQY
TRBV3-1	10	TRBJ2-1	ASSQDSLKQF
TRBV19	11	TRBJ1-1	TSSSYMNTEAF
TRBV18	10	TRBJ1-1	ASSPLIGTAF
TRBV6-5	9	TRBJ2-7	ASRLHYEQY
TRBV3-1	12	TRBJ2-2	ASSQVAGAGELF
TRBV5-1	13	TRBJ2-1	ASSLAGDFYNEQF
TRBV28	16	TRBJ2-1	ASSTVIGQEKGYNEQF
TRBV6-2/TRBV6-3	15	TRBJ2-1	ASSYSPTSGIYNEQF
TRBV7-3	13	TRBJ2-1	ASSKGGPTYNEQF
TRBV6-2/TRBV6-3	11	TRBJ1-2	ASEGGNNYGYT
TRBV27	15	TRBJ1-2	ARGNQGVVRATYGYT
TRBV7-9	11	TRBJ2-7	AIRGPLGDEQY
TRBV20-1	13	TRBJ2-1	SAHSGGGQDYEQF
TRBV15	12	TRBJ2-6	ATSLPRGANVLT
TRBV28	9	TRBJ2-7	ASSLSFEQY
TRBV12-3/TRBV12-4	13	TRBJ1-5	ASSGRTGGRQPQH
TRBV20-1	12	TRBJ2-7	SATGTSGRNEQY
TRBV5-1	13	TRBJ2-1	ASSLFGRGGDEQF
TRBV20-1	9	TRBJ2-7	SATRSNEQY
TRBV5-1	15	TRBJ1-1	ASNRETPTGGGTEAF
TRBV10-1	13	TRBJ2-3	ASSEVNGREGTQY
TRBV10-3	11	TRBJ1-2	AISQTGEDGYT